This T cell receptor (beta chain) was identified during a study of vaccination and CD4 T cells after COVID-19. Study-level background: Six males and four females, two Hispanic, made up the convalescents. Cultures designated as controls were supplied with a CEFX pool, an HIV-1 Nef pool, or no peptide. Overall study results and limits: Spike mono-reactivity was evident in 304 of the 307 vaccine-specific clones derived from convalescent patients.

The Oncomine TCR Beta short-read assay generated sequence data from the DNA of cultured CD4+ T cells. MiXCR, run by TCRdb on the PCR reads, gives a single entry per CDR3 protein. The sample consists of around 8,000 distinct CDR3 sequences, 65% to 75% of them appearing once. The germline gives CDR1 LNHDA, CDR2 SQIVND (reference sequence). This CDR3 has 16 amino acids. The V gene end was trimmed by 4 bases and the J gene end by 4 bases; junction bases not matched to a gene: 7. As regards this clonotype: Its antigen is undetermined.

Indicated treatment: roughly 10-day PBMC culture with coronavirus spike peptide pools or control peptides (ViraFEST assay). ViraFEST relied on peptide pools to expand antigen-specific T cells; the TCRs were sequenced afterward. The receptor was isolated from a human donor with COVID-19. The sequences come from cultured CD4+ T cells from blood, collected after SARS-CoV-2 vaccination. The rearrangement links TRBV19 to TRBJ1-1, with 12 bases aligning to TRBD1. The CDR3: CASSKGDRGPVTEAFF. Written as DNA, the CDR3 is TGTGCCAGTAGTAAAGGGGACAGGGGGCCCGTCACTGAAGCTTTCTTT. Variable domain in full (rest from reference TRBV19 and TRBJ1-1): DGGITQSPKYLFRKEGQNVTLSCEQNLNHDAMYWYRQDPGQGLRLIYYSQIVNDFQKGDIAEGYSVSREKKESFPLTVTSAQKNPTAFYLCASSKGDRGPVTEAFFGQGTRLTVV.